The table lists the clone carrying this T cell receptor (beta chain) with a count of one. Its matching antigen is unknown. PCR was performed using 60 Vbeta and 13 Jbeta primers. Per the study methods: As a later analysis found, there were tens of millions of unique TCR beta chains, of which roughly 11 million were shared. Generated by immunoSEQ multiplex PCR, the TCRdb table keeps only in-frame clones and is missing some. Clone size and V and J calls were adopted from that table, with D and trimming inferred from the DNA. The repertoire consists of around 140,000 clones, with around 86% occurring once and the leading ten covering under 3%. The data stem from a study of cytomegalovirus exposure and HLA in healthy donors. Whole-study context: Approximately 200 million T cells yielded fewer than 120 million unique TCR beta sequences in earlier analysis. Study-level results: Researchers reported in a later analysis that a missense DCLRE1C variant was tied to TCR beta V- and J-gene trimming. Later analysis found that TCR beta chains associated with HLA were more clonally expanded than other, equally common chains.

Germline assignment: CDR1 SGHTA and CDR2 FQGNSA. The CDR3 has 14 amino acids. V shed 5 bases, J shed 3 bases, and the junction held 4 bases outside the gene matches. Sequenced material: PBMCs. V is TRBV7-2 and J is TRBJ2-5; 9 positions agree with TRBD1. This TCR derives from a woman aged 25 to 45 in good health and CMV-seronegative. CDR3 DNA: TGTGCCAGCAGCCCAACAGGGGGCGAAGAGACCCAGTACTTC. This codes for CASSPTGGEETQYF.